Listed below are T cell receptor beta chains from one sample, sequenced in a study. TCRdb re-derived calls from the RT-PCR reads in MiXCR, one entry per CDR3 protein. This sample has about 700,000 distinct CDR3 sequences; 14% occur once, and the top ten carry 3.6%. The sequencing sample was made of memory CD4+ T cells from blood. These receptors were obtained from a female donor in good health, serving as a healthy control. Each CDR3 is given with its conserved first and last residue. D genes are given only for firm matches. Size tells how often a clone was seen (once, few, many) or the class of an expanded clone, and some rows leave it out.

CDR3: CASSFTSRTGELFF
DNA: TGTGCCAGCAGCTTTACGTCGCGCACCGGGGAGCTGTTTTTT
J: TRBJ2-2
size: once
D: .
V: TRBV7-2

CDR3: CASRPGTSGQETQYF
DNA: TGTGCTAGCAGGCCCGGGACTAGCGGCCAAGAGACCCAGTACTTC
J: TRBJ2-5
size: .
D: TRBD2
V: TRBV7-7

CDR3: CASSLGPQGDQPQHF
DNA: TGTGCCAGCAGCTTGGGACCACAGGGGGATCAGCCCCAGCATTTT
J: TRBJ1-5
size: .
D: TRBD1
V: TRBV5-4

CDR3: CASSPQTSGSSSYEQYF
DNA: TGTGCCAGCTCACCACAGACTAGCGGGAGCAGCTCCTACGAGCAGTACTTC
J: TRBJ2-7
size: .
D: TRBD2
V: TRBV18

CDR3: CASSLVGFDGYTF
DNA: TGCGCCAGCAGCTTGGTTGGATTCGATGGCTACACCTTC
J: TRBJ1-2
size: few
D: .
V: TRBV5-1

CDR3: CASRPTGGTGYTF
DNA: TGTGCCAGCAGGCCGACAGGGGGCACTGGCTACACCTTC
J: TRBJ1-2
size: .
D: TRBD1
V: TRBV6-1

CDR3: CASSLDRLLGGYTF
DNA: TGTGCCAGCAGCTTAGACCGACTGCTCGGGGGCTACACCTTC
J: TRBJ1-2
size: .
D: .
V: TRBV7-9

CDR3: CASRTVQGDYGYTF
DNA: TGTGCCAGCAGGACGGTACAGGGTGACTATGGCTACACCTTC
J: TRBJ1-2
size: few
D: .
V: TRBV6-6

CDR3: CASRKGRGLDEQYF
DNA: TGTGCCAGCAGAAAGGGCAGGGGGCTAGACGAGCAGTACTTC
J: TRBJ2-7
size: many
D: TRBD1
V: TRBV2

CDR3: CASSKMGQGNYGYTF
DNA: TGTGCCAGCAGCAAAATGGGACAGGGGAACTATGGCTACACCTTC
J: TRBJ1-2
size: many
D: TRBD1
V: TRBV11-2

CDR3: CASLGQTSNTEAFF
DNA: TGTGCCAGCCTGGGGCAGACCTCGAACACTGAAGCTTTCTTT
J: TRBJ1-1
size: .
D: .
V: TRBV6-5

CDR3: CASSQGSGRGSETQYF
DNA: TGCGCCAGCAGCCAAGGGAGCGGGCGGGGGTCAGAGACCCAGTACTTC
J: TRBJ2-5
size: many
D: TRBD2
V: TRBV4-3

CDR3: CSAFDRGQGQPQHF
DNA: TGCAGTGCTTTTGACAGGGGGCAAGGTCAGCCCCAGCATTTT
J: TRBJ1-5
size: many
D: TRBD1
V: TRBV20-1

CDR3: CASSPGTSGRSHEQYF
DNA: TGTGCCAGCAGCCCAGGGACTAGCGGGAGGTCCCACGAGCAGTACTTC
J: TRBJ2-7
size: many
D: TRBD2
V: TRBV7-2

CDR3: CSARRESDEQFF
DNA: TGCAGTGCTAGACGAGAGAGCGATGAGCAGTTCTTC
J: TRBJ2-1
size: .
D: .
V: TRBV20-1

CDR3: CASSFTGGVTGELFF
DNA: TGTGCCAGCAGCTTTACAGGGGGCGTCACCGGGGAGCTGTTTTTT
J: TRBJ2-2
size: many
D: TRBD1
V: TRBV7-2

CDR3: CATGQGDTEAFF
DNA: TGTGCCACGGGACAGGGCGACACTGAAGCTTTCTTT
J: TRBJ1-1
size: .
D: TRBD1
V: TRBV3-1

CDR3: CASSPGMSLRAGEPSYEQYF
DNA: TGCGCCAGCAGCCCGGGGATGAGCCTCCGAGCGGGAGAGCCCTCCTACGAGCAGTACTTC
J: TRBJ2-7
size: few
D: TRBD2
V: TRBV5-1

CDR3: CASSQATGIYGYTF
DNA: TGCGCCAGCAGCCAGGCTACAGGGATCTATGGCTACACCTTC
J: TRBJ1-2
size: many
D: .
V: TRBV4-1

CDR3: CSARGPRGGETQYF
DNA: TGCAGTGCCCGGGGACCTCGGGGAGGAGAGACCCAGTACTTC
J: TRBJ2-5
size: .
D: .
V: TRBV20-1

CDR3: CASSLRVAGGKSSYNEQFF
DNA: TGCGCCAGCAGCTTGAGAGTAGCGGGGGGTAAAAGCTCCTACAATGAGCAGTTCTTC
J: TRBJ2-1
size: many
D: TRBD2
V: TRBV5-1

CDR3: CSARPTDIDGYTF
DNA: TGCAGTGCTAGGCCCACTGACATAGATGGCTACACCTTC
J: TRBJ1-2
size: few
D: .
V: TRBV20-1

CDR3: CASSLGWQSHNSPLHF
DNA: TGTGCCAGCAGCTTGGGATGGCAGTCGCATAATTCACCCCTCCACTTT
J: TRBJ1-6
size: .
D: .
V: TRBV5-6

CDR3: CASSYQMGNQPQHF
DNA: TGTGCCAGCAGTTACCAAATGGGCAATCAGCCCCAGCATTTT
J: TRBJ1-5
size: many
D: .
V: TRBV27

CDR3: CASSQLGGVPGELFF
DNA: TGTGCCAGCAGCCAACTGGGGGGCGTCCCCGGGGAGCTGTTTTTT
J: TRBJ2-2
size: .
D: .
V: TRBV3-1

CDR3: CASSLPGQGDTEAFF
DNA: TGCGCCAGCAGCTTGCCGGGACAGGGTGACACTGAAGCTTTCTTT
J: TRBJ1-1
size: many
D: TRBD1
V: TRBV5-1

CDR3: CASSLSGGGLDTQYF
DNA: TGTGCCAGCAGCTTATCGGGCGGCGGGTTGGATACGCAGTATTTT
J: TRBJ2-3
size: few
D: .
V: TRBV7-2

CDR3: CASSRLGRGDTEAFF
DNA: TGTGCCAGCAGCCGCTTGGGGCGCGGGGACACTGAAGCTTTCTTT
J: TRBJ1-1
size: few
D: .
V: TRBV9

CDR3: CASSPGQEENTEAFF
DNA: TGCGCCAGCAGCCCCGGACAGGAGGAGAACACTGAAGCTTTCTTT
J: TRBJ1-1
size: .
D: TRBD1
V: TRBV5-1